Here is one TCR beta chain with its context. What it recognizes is unknown. The data were obtained in a study of OX40 agonist ivuxolimab in advanced cancers. As for the study in general: At doses from 0.01 to 10 mg/kg, patients were given intravenous ivuxolimab every 2 weeks. The mean age was roughly 60 years, ranging from about 20 to 85, with around four fifths of participants male.

This CDR3 is 14 amino acids long. Germline CDR1 WSHSY, CDR2 SAAADI. The V end was cut by 2 bases, the J end by 6 bases, with 12 bases between. Study outcomes and limitations: On average, CD8+ T cells showed a greater number of expanded clones than CD4+. CD4+ and CD8+ blood T cells expanded clonally by week 6 at 0.1 to 3.0 mg/kg.

Data came from immunoSEQ multiplex PCR; TCRdb stores just in-frame clones and leaves some out. The table includes approximately 79,000 clones, 94% detected once. The origin of this receptor is an adult with an advanced solid tumor such as melanoma, head and neck, liver or kidney cancer. The source material was CD4+ or CD8+ T cells sorted from blood, sampled in a trial of the OX40 agonist ivuxolimab. V is TRBV10-2 and J is TRBJ2-3, with D perhaps TRBD2 (5 bases). In DNA form, the CDR3 reads TGCGCCAGCAGTGAGCGGGGTACTAGGGATACGCAGTATTTT. It translates to CASSERGTRDTQYF.